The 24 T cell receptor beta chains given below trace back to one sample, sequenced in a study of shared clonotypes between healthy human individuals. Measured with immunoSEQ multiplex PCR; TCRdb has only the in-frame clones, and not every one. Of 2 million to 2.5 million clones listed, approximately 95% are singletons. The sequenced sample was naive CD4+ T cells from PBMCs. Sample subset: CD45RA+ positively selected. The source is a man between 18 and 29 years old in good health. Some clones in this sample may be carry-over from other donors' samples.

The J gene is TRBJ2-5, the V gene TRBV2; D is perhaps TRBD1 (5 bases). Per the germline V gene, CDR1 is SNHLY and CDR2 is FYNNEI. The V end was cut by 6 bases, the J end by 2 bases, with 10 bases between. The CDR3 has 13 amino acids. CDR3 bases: TGTGCCAGCAGCAACACAGGACAAGAGACCCAGTACTTC. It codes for CASSNTGQETQYF.

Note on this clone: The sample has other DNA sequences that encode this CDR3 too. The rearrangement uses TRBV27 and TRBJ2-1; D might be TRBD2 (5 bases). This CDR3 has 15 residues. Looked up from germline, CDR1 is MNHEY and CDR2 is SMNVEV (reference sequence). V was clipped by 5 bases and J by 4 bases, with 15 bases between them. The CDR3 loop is CASSPLGGSYNEQFF. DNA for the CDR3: TGTGCCAGCAGTCCACTAGGTGGGTCTTACAATGAGCAGTTCTTC.

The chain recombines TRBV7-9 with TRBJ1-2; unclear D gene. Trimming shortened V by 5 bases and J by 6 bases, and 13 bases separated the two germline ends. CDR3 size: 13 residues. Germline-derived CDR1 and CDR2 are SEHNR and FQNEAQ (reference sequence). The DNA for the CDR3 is TGTGCCAGCAGCCCAAATTCTCTGAATGGCTACACCTTC. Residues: CASSPNSLNGYTF.

CDR3 DNA: TGTGCCAGTAGTATGCAGTCAGGAGTCGCGAACTATGGCTACACCTTC. It codes for CASSMQSGVANYGYTF. The chain uses TRBV19 and TRBJ1-2; unclear D gene. In germline, CDR1 is LNHDA, CDR2 SQIVND (reference sequence). This CDR3 region has 16 residues. V was cut by 3 bases and J by 2 bases, with 16 bases left in between.

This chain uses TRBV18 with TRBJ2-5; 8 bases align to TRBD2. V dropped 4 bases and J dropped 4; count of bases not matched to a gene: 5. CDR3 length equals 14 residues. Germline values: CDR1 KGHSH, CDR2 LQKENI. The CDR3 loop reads CASSRSSGIETQYF. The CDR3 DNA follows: TGTGCCAGCTCACGAAGTAGCGGGATAGAGACCCAGTACTTC.

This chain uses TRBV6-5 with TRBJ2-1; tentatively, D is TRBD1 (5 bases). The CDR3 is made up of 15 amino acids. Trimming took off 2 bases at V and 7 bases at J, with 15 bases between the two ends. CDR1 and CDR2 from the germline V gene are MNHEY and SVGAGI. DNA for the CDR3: TGTGCCAGCAGTTACCGTGGACAACCTACAAATGAGCAGTTCTTC. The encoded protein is CASSYRGQPTNEQFF.

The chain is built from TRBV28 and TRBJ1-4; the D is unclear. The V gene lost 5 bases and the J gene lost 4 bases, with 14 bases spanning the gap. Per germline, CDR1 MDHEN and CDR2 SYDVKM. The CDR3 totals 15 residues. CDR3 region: CASSLGGLNNEKLFF. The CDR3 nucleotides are TGTGCCAGCAGTCTAGGTGGCCTCAATAATGAAAAACTGTTTTTT.

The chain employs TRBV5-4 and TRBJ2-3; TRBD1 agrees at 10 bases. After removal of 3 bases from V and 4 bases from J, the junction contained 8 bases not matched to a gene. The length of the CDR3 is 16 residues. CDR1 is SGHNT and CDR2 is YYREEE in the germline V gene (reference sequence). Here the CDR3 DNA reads TGTGCCAGCAGCTCCCGGGACAGGGGTTGGGCAGATACGCAGTATTTT. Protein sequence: CASSSRDRGWADTQYF.

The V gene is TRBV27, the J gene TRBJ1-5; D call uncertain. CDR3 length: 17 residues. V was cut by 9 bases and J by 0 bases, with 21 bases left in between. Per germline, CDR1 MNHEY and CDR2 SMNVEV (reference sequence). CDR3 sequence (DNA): TGTGCCAGTTCGAGGAAACCTCCCCCGAATAGCAATCAGCCCCAGCATTTT. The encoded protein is CASSRKPPPNSNQPQHF.

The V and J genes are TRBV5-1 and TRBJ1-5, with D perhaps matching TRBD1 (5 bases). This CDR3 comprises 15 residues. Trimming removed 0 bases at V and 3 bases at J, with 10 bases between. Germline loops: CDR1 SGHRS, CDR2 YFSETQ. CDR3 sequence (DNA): TGCGCCAGCAGCTTGGAGGGACGGTACAATCAGCCCCAGCATTTT. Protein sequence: CASSLEGRYNQPQHF.

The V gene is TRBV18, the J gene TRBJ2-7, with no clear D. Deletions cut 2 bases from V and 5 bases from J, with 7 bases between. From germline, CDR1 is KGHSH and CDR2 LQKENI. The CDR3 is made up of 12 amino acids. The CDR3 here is CASSPGPDEQYF. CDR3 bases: TGTGCCAGCTCACCAGGGCCGGACGAGCAGTACTTC.

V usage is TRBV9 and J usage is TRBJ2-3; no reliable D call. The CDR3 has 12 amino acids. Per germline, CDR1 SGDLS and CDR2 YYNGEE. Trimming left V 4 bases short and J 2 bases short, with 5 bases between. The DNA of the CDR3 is TGTGCCAGCAGCACAACCACAGATACGCAGTATTTT. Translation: CASSTTTDTQYF.

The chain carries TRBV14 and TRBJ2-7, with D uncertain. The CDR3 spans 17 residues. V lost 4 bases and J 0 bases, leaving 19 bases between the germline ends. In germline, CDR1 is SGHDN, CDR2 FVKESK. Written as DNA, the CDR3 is TGTGCCAGCAGCCCCCCGCGCGGCCAGACAAGCTCCTACGAGCAGTACTTC. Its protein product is CASSPPRGQTSSYEQYF.

Written as DNA, the CDR3 is TGTGCCAGCCAGGACAGGGCCTTTGAAGCTTTCTTT. This codes for CASQDRAFEAFF. The gene calls are TRBV6-5 and TRBJ1-1; TRBD1 aligns across 8 bases. V lost 8 bases and J lost 7; bases outside the gene matches: 6. Looked up from germline, CDR1 is MNHEY and CDR2 is SVGAGI. There are 12 residues in the CDR3.

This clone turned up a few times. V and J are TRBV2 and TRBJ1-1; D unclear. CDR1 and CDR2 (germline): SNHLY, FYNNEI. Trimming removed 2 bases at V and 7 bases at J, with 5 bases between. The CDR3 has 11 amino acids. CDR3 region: CASSELGEAFF. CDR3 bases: TGTGCCAGCAGTGAACTGGGTGAAGCTTTCTTT.

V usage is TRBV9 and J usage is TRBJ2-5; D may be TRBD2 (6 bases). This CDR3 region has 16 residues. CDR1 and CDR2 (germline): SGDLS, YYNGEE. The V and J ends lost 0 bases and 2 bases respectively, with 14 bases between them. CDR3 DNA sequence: TGTGCCAGCAGCGTAGGAGCTAGCGAGCGACAAGAGACCCAGTACTTC. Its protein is CASSVGASERQETQYF.

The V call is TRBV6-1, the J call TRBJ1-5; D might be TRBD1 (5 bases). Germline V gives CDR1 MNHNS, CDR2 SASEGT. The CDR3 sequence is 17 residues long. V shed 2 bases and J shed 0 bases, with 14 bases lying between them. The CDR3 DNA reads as TGTGCCAGCAGTGAAAGGGAACAGGCTTATAGCAATCAGCCCCAGCATTTT. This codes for CASSEREQAYSNQPQHF.

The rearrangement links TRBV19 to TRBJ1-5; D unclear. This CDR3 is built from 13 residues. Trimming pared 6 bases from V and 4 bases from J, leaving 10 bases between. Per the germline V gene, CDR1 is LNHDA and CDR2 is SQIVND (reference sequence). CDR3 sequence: CASRTTTNQPQHF. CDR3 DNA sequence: TGTGCCAGTAGAACGACAACAAATCAGCCCCAGCATTTT.

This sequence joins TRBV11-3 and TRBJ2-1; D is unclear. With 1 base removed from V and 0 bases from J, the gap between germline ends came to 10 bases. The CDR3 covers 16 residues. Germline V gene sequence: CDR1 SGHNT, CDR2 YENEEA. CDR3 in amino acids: CASSLGSGASYNEQFF. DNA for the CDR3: TGTGCCAGCAGCTTAGGTAGTGGCGCCTCCTACAATGAGCAGTTCTTC.

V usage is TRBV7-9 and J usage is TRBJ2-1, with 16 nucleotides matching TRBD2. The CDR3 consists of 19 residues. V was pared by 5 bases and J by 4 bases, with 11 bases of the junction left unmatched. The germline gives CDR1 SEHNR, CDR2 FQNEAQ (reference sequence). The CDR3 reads CASSPGTSGRAVGYNEQFF. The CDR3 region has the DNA TGTGCCAGCAGCCCAGGGACTAGCGGGAGGGCAGTGGGGTACAATGAGCAGTTCTTC.

The CDR3, as DNA: TGTGCCAGCAGCACCAGGACTAGCACAGATACGCAGTATTTT. Translation: CASSTRTSTDTQYF. The rearrangement joins TRBV7-2 to TRBJ2-3; D is possibly TRBD2 (5 bases). CDR3 length: 14 amino acids. Germline CDR1 SGHTA, CDR2 FQGNSA. V lost 5 bases and J 0 bases, leaving 9 bases between the germline ends. Using reference TRBV7-2 and TRBJ2-3 for the parts outside the CDR3, the full variable domain is GAGVSQSPSNKVTEKGKDVELRCDPISGHTALYWYRQSLGQGLEFLIYFQGNSAPDKSGLPSDRFSAERTGGSVSTLTIQRTQQEDSAVYLCASSTRTSTDTQYFGPGTRLTVL.

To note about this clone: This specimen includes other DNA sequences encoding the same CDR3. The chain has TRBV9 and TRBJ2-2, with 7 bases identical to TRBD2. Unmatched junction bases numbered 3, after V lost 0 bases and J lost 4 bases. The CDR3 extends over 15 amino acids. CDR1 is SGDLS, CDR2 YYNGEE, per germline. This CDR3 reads CASSVELASTGELFF. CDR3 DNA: TGTGCCAGCAGCGTAGAACTAGCGAGCACCGGGGAGCTGTTTTTT.

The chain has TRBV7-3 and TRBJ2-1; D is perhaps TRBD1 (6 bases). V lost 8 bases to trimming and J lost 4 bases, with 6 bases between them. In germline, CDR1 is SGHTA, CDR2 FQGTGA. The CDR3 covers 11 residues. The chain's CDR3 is CASGTYNEQFF. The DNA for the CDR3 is TGTGCCAGCGGGACATACAATGAGCAGTTCTTC. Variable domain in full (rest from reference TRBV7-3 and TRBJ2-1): GAGVSQTPSNKVTEKGKYVELRCDPISGHTALYWYRQSLGQGPEFLIYFQGTGAADDSGLPNDRFFAVRPEGSVSTLKIQRTERGDSAVYLCASGTYNEQFFGPGTRLTVL.

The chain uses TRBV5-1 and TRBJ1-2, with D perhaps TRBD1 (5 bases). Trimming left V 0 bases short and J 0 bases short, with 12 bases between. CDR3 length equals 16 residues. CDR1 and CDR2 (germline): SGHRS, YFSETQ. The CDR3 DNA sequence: TGCGCCAGCAGCTTGGATGGGGCGGTAGCTAACTATGGCTACACCTTC. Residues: CASSLDGAVANYGYTF.